This T cell receptor beta chain stems from a study of blood T cell repertoires in COVID-19. Study overall: Material from acute and convalescent COVID-19 was sourced from the United States, Italy and Spain. T cells, B-cell-depleted T cells, or PBMCs supplied cDNA or gDNA.

CDR1 is SGDLS and CDR2 is YYNGEE in the germline V gene. V gave up 4 bases and J gave up 6 bases, with 10 bases separating them. This CDR3 spans 12 amino acids. In the authors' workflow: The authors estimated nucleated cell counts from reference gene primer amplification. The protocol was immunoSEQ multiplex PCR, while the TCRdb copy is restricted to in-frame clones and leaves out a portion. That table is the source of V, J and clone size, and D and trimming were worked out from the DNA. The data hold roughly 200,000 clones, with about four fifths observed a single time. The sample taken for sequencing was peripheral blood. This receptor was taken from a man between 45 and 60 years old with active or convalescent COVID-19. This chain connects TRBV9 to TRBJ1-2; D is unclear. The CDR3 spells CASSRGFDGYTF. Written as DNA, the CDR3 is TGTGCCAGCAGCCGGGGATTTGATGGCTACACCTTC.